This T cell receptor (beta chain) was observed in a study of blood T cell repertoires in COVID-19. On the study more broadly: Italy, Spain and the United States were the sources of the convalescent and acute COVID-19 samples. T cells, B-cell-depleted T cells, or PBMCs supplied cDNA or gDNA.

As processed by the authors: Amplified reference gene primers provided the basis for estimating nucleated cell counts. This table comes from immunoSEQ multiplex PCR, and its TCRdb copy is limited to in-frame clones, with some not included. V, J and clone size are those of that table, while D and trimming were read from the DNA. The table has around 240,000 clones, approximately 85% seen once. From germline, CDR1 is ENHRY and CDR2 SYGVKD. V gave up 0 bases and J gave up 8 bases, with 13 bases separating them. The length of the CDR3 is 14 residues. This sequence originates from a man in his forties with acute or convalescent COVID-19. The chain is built from TRBV10-3 and TRBJ1-2; possible D gene TRBD1, 6 bases. The sample consisted of peripheral blood. Written as DNA, the CDR3 is TGTGCCATCAGTGAGTCTGGGGACACCGTAGGCTACACCTTC. This codes for CAISESGDTVGYTF.